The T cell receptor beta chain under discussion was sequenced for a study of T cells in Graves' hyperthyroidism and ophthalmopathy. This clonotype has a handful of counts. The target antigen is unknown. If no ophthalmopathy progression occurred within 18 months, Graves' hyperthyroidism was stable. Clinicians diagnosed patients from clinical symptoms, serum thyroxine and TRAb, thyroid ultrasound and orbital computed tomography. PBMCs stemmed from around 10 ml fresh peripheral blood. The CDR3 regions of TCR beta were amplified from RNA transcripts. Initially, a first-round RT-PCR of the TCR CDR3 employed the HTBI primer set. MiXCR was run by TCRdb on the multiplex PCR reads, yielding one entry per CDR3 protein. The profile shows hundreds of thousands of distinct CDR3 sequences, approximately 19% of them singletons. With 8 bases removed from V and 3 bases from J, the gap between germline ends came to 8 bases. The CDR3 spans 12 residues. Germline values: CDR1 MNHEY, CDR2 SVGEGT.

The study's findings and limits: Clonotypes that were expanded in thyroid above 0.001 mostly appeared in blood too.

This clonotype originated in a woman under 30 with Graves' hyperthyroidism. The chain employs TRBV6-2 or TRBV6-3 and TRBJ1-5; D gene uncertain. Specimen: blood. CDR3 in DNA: TGTGCCAGCCGGGGTAACAATCAGCCCCAGCATTTT. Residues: CASRGNNQPQHF.